Below are 26 T cell receptor beta chains sequenced from a single sample in a study of radiation and T cells in renal cell carcinoma. The time point here: blood 4 weeks post-SBRT, at nephrectomy. The sample's treatment: 15 Gy SBRT to primary tumor, nephrectomy 4 weeks later. Some clones are missing from TCRdb's copy, which holds only in-frame ones; the method was immunoSEQ multiplex PCR. The table shows just under 150,000 clones, with roughly 90% occurring only once. The starting material was blood, obtained from a patient whose treatment included radiotherapy and nephrectomy. Receptors originate from a woman aged 50 to 60 with renal cell carcinoma.

The V gene is TRBV7-2, the J gene TRBJ2-1; D remains ambiguous. Germline values: CDR1 SGHTA, CDR2 FQGNSA. The ends were cut back, 5 bases at V and 0 bases at J, with 14 bases in the middle. CDR3 length equals 16 residues. The CDR3 here is CASSLVGMSSYNEQFF. The CDR3 DNA sequence: TGTGCCAGCAGCCTCGTGGGCATGAGCTCCTACAATGAGCAGTTCTTC.

The CDR3 protein is CASSSNAGRTDTQYF. The CDR3 nucleotides read TGTGCCAGCAGCTCGAACGCGGGACGCACAGATACGCAGTATTTT. J is TRBJ2-3 and V is TRBV11-2, with D possibly TRBD2 on 6 matching bases. The CDR3 loop spans 15 amino acids. V lost 4 bases and J 1 base, leaving 12 bases between the germline ends. The germline gives CDR1 SGHAT, CDR2 FQNNGV. Based on the CDR3 plus reference TRBV11-2 and TRBJ2-3, the full variable domain is EAGVAQSPRYKIIEKRQSVAFWCNPISGHATLYWYQQILGQGPKLLIQFQNNGVVDDSQLPKDRFSAERLKGVDSTLKIQPAKLEDSAVYLCASSSNAGRTDTQYFGPGTRLTVL.

The V gene is TRBV30, the J gene TRBJ1-2; a possible D gene is TRBD1 (5 bases). Germline assignment: CDR1 GTSNPN and CDR2 SVGIG (reference sequence). This CDR3 spans 14 amino acids. Trimming left V 2 bases short and J 3 bases short, with 13 bases between. The CDR3 coding sequence is TGTGCCTGGAGTAAAACAGGAGGCGACTATGGCTACACCTTC. Its protein product is CAWSKTGGDYGYTF.

The V call is TRBV9, the J call TRBJ2-5, with unresolved D. Looked up from germline, CDR1 is SGDLS and CDR2 is YYNGEE. The CDR3 runs to 16 residues. With 4 bases removed from V and 5 bases from J, the gap between germline ends came to 21 bases. The CDR3: CASSPESALPVETQYF. CDR3 nucleotide sequence: TGTGCCAGCAGCCCCGAGAGCGCCTTGCCCGTTGAGACCCAGTACTTC.

The genes are TRBV4-3 and TRBJ2-1; TRBD2 matches at 10 bases. The CDR3 is 17 amino acids. CDR1 LGHNA and CDR2 YSLEER come from the germline V gene. The V gene end was trimmed by 1 base and the J gene end by 3 bases; junction bases not matched to a gene: 6. CDR3 region: CASSQVRTSGNYNEQFF. Written as DNA, the CDR3 is TGCGCCAGCAGCCAAGTTCGGACTAGCGGAAACTACAATGAGCAGTTCTTC.

The chain is built from TRBV6-5 and TRBJ1-1; D might be TRBD1 (5 bases). There are 13 residues in the CDR3. CDR1 and CDR2 (germline): MNHEY, SVGAGI. Trimming left V 7 bases short and J 6 bases short, with 15 bases between. CDR3 nucleotide sequence: TGTGCCAGCAAGCGCTCCGGGACCCCTGAAGCTTTCTTT. Its translation is CASKRSGTPEAFF.

This chain connects TRBV28 to TRBJ2-7; D may match TRBD1 or TRBD2 (5 bases each). Trimming removed 5 bases from V and 7 bases from J, with 24 bases in between. The germline CDR1 and CDR2 sequences are MDHEN and SYDVKM. CDR3 length: 16 residues. The DNA for the CDR3 is TGTGCCAGCAGTCCGCCTAGGGGATTTGAAACGGGAGAGCAGTACTTC. Its translation: CASSPPRGFETGEQYF.

CDR3 protein: CASSLDGALAKNIQYF. In DNA form, the CDR3 reads TGTGCCAGCAGCCTCGACGGGGCCCTAGCCAAAAACATTCAGTACTTC. The chain has TRBV7-2 and TRBJ2-4, with D possibly called TRBD1 or TRBD2 (5 bases each). V lost 5 bases, J lost 0 bases, and 14 bases lay in between. The CDR3 is 16 residues long. Germline V CDR1 and CDR2: SGHTA, FQGNSA.

The chain combines TRBV19 with TRBJ2-7; 10 bases agree with TRBD2. CDR1 and CDR2 from the germline V gene are LNHDA and SQIVND (reference sequence). With 1 base clipped from V and 6 bases from J, the junction kept 15 bases outside the gene matches. The CDR3 totals 18 residues. The CDR3 loop reads CASSIVPGLAPGLGEQYF. The CDR3 DNA follows: TGTGCCAGTAGTATAGTTCCGGGACTAGCGCCCGGGCTCGGCGAGCAGTACTTC.

The chain links TRBV6-1 to TRBJ1-1; possible D gene TRBD1, 5 bases. The V gene's germline CDR1 is MNHNS and CDR2 SASEGT. The V gene lost 6 bases and the J gene lost 4 bases, with 15 bases spanning the gap. The CDR3 is 14 amino acids. In DNA, the CDR3 is TGTGCCAGCAGGAGTGCATTAGACAGCACTGAAGCTTTCTTT. It specifies CASRSALDSTEAFF.

Only one count was recorded for this clone. The CDR3 spells CASSRILAYEQYF. The CDR3 DNA reads TGTGCCAGCTCTCGAATCCTAGCTTACGAGCAGTACTTC. This chain uses TRBV6-1 with TRBJ2-7; tentatively, D is TRBD2 (5 bases). The V and J ends lost 8 bases and 4 bases respectively, with 15 bases between them. The CDR3 is made up of 13 amino acids. Germline V gene sequence: CDR1 MNHNS, CDR2 SASEGT.

This clone was seen just once. The chain combines TRBV27 with TRBJ1-2; unclear D gene. Trimming left V 0 bases short and J 8 bases short, with 7 bases between. There are 12 residues in the CDR3. From germline, CDR1 is MNHEY and CDR2 SMNVEV (reference sequence). The CDR3 DNA is TGTGCCAGCAGTTTATCAGGGTGGGGCTACACCTTC. Amino acids: CASSLSGWGYTF.

This chain joins TRBV15 and TRBJ1-6; TRBD1 might be the D (6 bases). CDR1 LNHNV and CDR2 YYDKDF come from the germline V gene (reference sequence). The CDR3 length is 14 residues. V lost 3 bases and J 6 bases, leaving 9 bases between the germline ends. The CDR3 nucleotides are TGTGCCACCAGCAGTCTAGGGGGTAATTCACCCCTCCACTTT. This translates into CATSSLGGNSPLHF.

The V call is TRBV9, the J call TRBJ1-1; D unresolved. Deletions cut 4 bases from V and 1 base from J, with 14 bases between. This CDR3 region has 15 residues. Germline-derived CDR1 and CDR2 are SGDLS and YYNGEE. CDR3 amino acids: CASSIRAGKNTEAFF. The CDR3 DNA sequence: TGTGCCAGCAGCATCCGGGCCGGTAAGAACACTGAAGCTTTCTTT.

This clone appeared once. This sequence joins TRBV5-1 and TRBJ2-7; 12 positions agree with TRBD2. The J segment lost 3 bases and the V segment lost 0 bases, leaving 4 bases of the junction unmatched. The V gene's germline CDR1 is SGHRS and CDR2 YFSETQ. The CDR3 length is 16 residues. The CDR3 here is CASSLETSGSVYEQYF. CDR3 coding DNA: TGCGCCAGCAGCTTGGAGACTAGCGGGAGCGTCTACGAGCAGTACTTC.

The chain links TRBV19 to TRBJ1-1, with TRBD1 identical over 9 bases. With V trimmed by 5 bases and J by 2 bases, 6 bases remained unmatched. From germline, CDR1 is LNHDA and CDR2 SQIVND (reference sequence). The CDR3 is 15 residues long. The CDR3 loop is CASSSKGQGNTEAFF. CDR3 nucleotides: TGTGCCAGTAGTTCAAAGGGACAGGGCAACACTGAAGCTTTCTTT.

This rearrangement joins TRBV5-6 to TRBJ2-2; perhaps TRBD2 as D (6 bases). Germline V gene data show CDR1 as SGHDT and CDR2 as YYEEEE. The ends were cut back, 3 bases at V and 7 bases at J, with 13 bases in the middle. The length of the CDR3 is 14 residues. The CDR3 DNA follows: TGTGCCAGCAGCTCTTCTAGCGTAGGCGGGGAGCTGTTTTTT. It is translated as CASSSSSVGGELFF.

This chain uses TRBV5-4 with TRBJ2-3, with D maybe TRBD2 (6 bases). Per germline, CDR1 SGHNT and CDR2 YYREEE (reference sequence). CDR3 length: 13 amino acids. V was cut by 4 bases and J by 6 bases, with 12 bases left in between. The CDR3 sequence is CASSGGSEDTQYF. The CDR3 DNA follows: TGTGCCAGCAGCGGGGGGTCGGAGGATACGCAGTATTTT.

This clone was recorded once. V usage is TRBV4-1 and J usage is TRBJ2-7, with D possibly being TRBD2 (5 bases). V was shortened by 0 bases and J by 4 bases, with 7 bases between the two germline ends. The CDR3 runs 13 residues. CDR1 is MGHRA and CDR2 is YSYEKL in the germline V gene. This CDR3 reads CASSQDGGYEQYF. DNA for the CDR3: TGCGCCAGCAGCCAAGATGGCGGGTACGAGCAGTACTTC.

This sequence joins TRBV6-6 and TRBJ2-5; 9 bases fit TRBD1. Germline V lookup: CDR1 MNHNY, CDR2 SVGAGI (reference sequence). The CDR3 sequence is 15 residues long. V was pared by 2 bases and J by 5 bases, with 6 bases of the junction left unmatched. The CDR3, as DNA: TGTGCCAGCAGTTACGCACAGGGGGCAAGGGAGACCCAGTACTTC. It codes for CASSYAQGARETQYF.

The V call is TRBV18, the J call TRBJ1-2; 7 bases fit TRBD1. Germline V CDR1 and CDR2: KGHSH, LQKENI. This CDR3 has 13 residues. The J segment lost 3 bases and the V segment lost 5 bases, leaving 3 bases of the junction unmatched. CDR3 in amino acids: CASSATGDYGYTF. CDR3 sequence (DNA): TGTGCCAGCTCAGCCACAGGGGACTATGGCTACACCTTC. Supplemented by reference TRBV18 and TRBJ1-2, the full variable domain reads NAGVMQNPRHLVRRRGQEARLRCSPMKGHSHVYWYRQLPEEGLKFMVYLQKENIIDESGMPKERFSAEFPKEGPSILRIQQVVRGDSAAYFCASSATGDYGYTFGSGTRLTVV.

This clone was seen only once. CDR3 residues: CASSRGTGDSAGANVLTF. The CDR3, as DNA: TGTGCCAGCAGCCGCGGGACAGGGGATTCGGCGGGGGCCAACGTCCTGACTTTC. This rearrangement joins TRBV5-4 to TRBJ2-6, with 10 bases matching TRBD1. CDR1 and CDR2 (germline): SGHNT, YYREEE (reference sequence). This CDR3 is 18 amino acids long. V was clipped by 4 bases and J by 4 bases; unmatched bases: 11.

The chain links TRBV1 to TRBJ2-5; the D call in the table, TRBD1, was not verified against the DNA. TRBV1 is deemed a pseudogene. This CDR3 spans 14 amino acids. The CDR3 protein is CTSSQGNSKETQYF. The CDR3 DNA sequence: TGCACCAGCAGCCAAGGGAACAGCAAAGAGACCCAGTACTTC.

The chain uses TRBV7-2 and TRBJ2-7; D is possibly TRBD1 or TRBD2 (5 bases each). Trimming cost V 6 bases and J 6 bases, with 18 bases left between them. Germline CDR1 and CDR2: SGHTA and FQGNSA. This CDR3 is 14 amino acids long. The CDR3 coding sequence is TGTGCCAGCAGAAAGGGACCCGTCCCGGGCGAGCAGTACTTC. Protein: CASRKGPVPGEQYF.

V usage is TRBV5-4 and J usage is TRBJ2-2; 12 positions agree with TRBD1. The CDR3 totals 16 residues. V lost 4 bases, J lost 4 bases, and 5 bases stayed unmatched. Germline V gene lookup returns CDR1 SGHNT and CDR2 YYREEE (reference sequence). CDR3 DNA: TGTGCCAGCAGCAAACCGGGACAGGGGGCCACCGGGGAGCTGTTTTTT. Amino acids: CASSKPGQGATGELFF. Drawing the rest from reference TRBV5-4 and TRBJ2-2, the complete variable domain is ETGVTQSPTHLIKTRGQQVTLRCSSQSGHNTVSWYQQALGQGPQFIFQYYREEENGRGNFPPRFSGLQFPNYSSELNVNALELDDSALYLCASSKPGQGATGELFFGEGSRLTVL.

This clone showed up just once. The genes are TRBV4-3 and TRBJ2-3; 8 bases line up with TRBD2. V lost 1 base and J lost 4; bases outside the gene matches: 13. The CDR3 runs 18 residues. In germline, CDR1 is LGHNA, CDR2 YSLEER. DNA of the CDR3: TGCGCCAGCAGCCAAGGCGCCTATTCGGGACTAGGGGCAGATACGCAGTATTTT. Its translation is CASSQGAYSGLGADTQYF.